Presented here are 2 T cell receptor beta chains from one specimen sequenced in a study of beta chain features in type 1 diabetes. Broader study findings: All four CD4+ subsets of Type 1 diabetes patients contained TCRB CDR3s that were moderately but significantly shorter.

The sequenced template was cDNA made from the entire isolated RNA. Only in-frame clones appear in the TCRdb table, and some are missing; sequencing was by immunoSEQ multiplex PCR. The sample has roughly 300,000 clones; around 9% are singletons. Which antigens these TCRs recognize remains unknown. Sequences were obtained from central memory CD4+ T cells from blood. Receptors were obtained from a man aged 30 to 45 with type 1 diabetes.

This rearrangement joins TRBV10-1 to TRBJ2-3; TRBD1 or TRBD2 may be the D gene (5 bases each). The V end was cut by 7 bases, the J end by 2 bases, with 13 bases between. The CDR3 is 14 residues long. Germline CDR1 reads WNHNN; CDR2 reads SYGVQD (reference sequence). CDR3 sequence: CASNTGAFTDTQYF. CDR3 sequence (DNA): TGCGCCAGCAATACCGGGGCATTCACAGATACGCAGTATTTT.

V and J are TRBV29-1 and TRBJ2-7; TRBD2 matches at 8 bases. After removal of 4 bases from V and 3 bases from J, the junction contained 8 bases not matched to a gene. The germline V gene encodes CDR1 SQVTM and CDR2 ANQGSEA. The CDR3 covers 14 residues. Written as DNA, the CDR3 is TGCAGCGTTGCAGAACGGGGGGGGAACTACGAGCAGTACTTC. It specifies CSVAERGGNYEQYF.